This TCR beta chain originates from a study of cytomegalovirus exposure and HLA in healthy donors. Study results and caveats: Earlier analysis looked at TCR beta V segments, and most were productive about 87% or about 30% of the time. By a later analysis, the bulk of CMV-associated TCR beta chains appeared HLA-restricted. Later analysis identified a missense DCLRE1C variant that was linked to TCR beta V- and J-gene trimming.

The PCR used 60 Vbeta and 13 Jbeta primers. Sequencing was performed with immunoSEQ multiplex PCR; in TCRdb, only in-frame clones are kept and a portion is missing. The sample table sets out 200,000 to 250,000 clones. Comment on this clone: Its antigen is currently unknown.

The CDR3 consists of 16 residues. Trimming cost V 0 bases and J 0 bases, with 11 bases left between them. Germline CDR1 is SGHRS and CDR2 is YFSETQ. The V call is TRBV5-1, the J call TRBJ2-3, with D uncertain. The sequencing sample was made of PBMCs. The TCR comes from a woman in her 30s in good health and CMV-seropositive. The CDR3 region has the DNA TGCGCCAGCAGCTTGGGACATTTCACTAGCACAGATACGCAGTATTTT. Encoded protein: CASSLGHFTSTDTQYF.